A selection of T cell receptor beta chains follows, all from one sample in a study of cytomegalovirus exposure and HLA in healthy donors. Assay used: immunoSEQ multiplex PCR; TCRdb lists only in-frame clones, some missing. The sample has about 190,000 clones, over 80% seen once. Specimen: PBMCs. These receptors all come from a man aged 40-49 years in good health and CMV-seropositive. Each CDR3 is given with its conserved first and last residue. The order of the fields is V gene, CDR3 length, D gene, clone size, J gene, CDR3 DNA, CDR3 protein. The D gene is left open where the match is weak. Not all rows give a size; the values are once, few, many and, for expanded clones, a class.

V: TRBV28; length: 12; D: -; size: -; J: TRBJ1-1; DNA: TGTGCCAGCAGGGGGGGAAGGACTGAAGCTTTCTTT; CDR3: CASRGGRTEAFF
V: TRBV9; length: 16; D: TRBD1; size: -; J: TRBJ1-3; DNA: TGTGCCAGCAGCGTAGAACCAGGGGGTTCTGGAAACACCATATATTTT; CDR3: CASSVEPGGSGNTIYF
V: TRBV7-9; length: 14; D: -; size: few; J: TRBJ1-2; DNA: TGTGCCAGCAGCGAAGGGGGTGCGAACTATGGCTACACCTTC; CDR3: CASSEGGANYGYTF
V: TRBV5-1; length: 16; D: TRBD1; size: few; J: TRBJ2-1; DNA: TGCGCCAGCAGCTTGGCCATAACAACAGGGGACAATGAGCAGTTCTTC; CDR3: CASSLAITTGDNEQFF
V: TRBV6-6; length: 12; D: -; size: -; J: TRBJ2-7; DNA: TGTGCCAGCAGGATCGGGGCCTACGAGCAGTACTTC; CDR3: CASRIGAYEQYF
V: TRBV5-6; length: 14; D: -; size: -; J: TRBJ1-2; DNA: TGTGCCAGCAGCTTGGTTGGCAGTTTCGATGGCTACACCTTC; CDR3: CASSLVGSFDGYTF
V: TRBV5-1; length: 16; D: -; size: -; J: TRBJ2-3; DNA: TGCGCCAGCAGCTTGATGAGGGGGCGGGGATCAGATACGCAGTATTTT; CDR3: CASSLMRGRGSDTQYF
V: TRBV11-2; length: 14; D: -; size: -; J: TRBJ2-1; DNA: TGTGCCAGCACCCCAAGAGGCGGGTACGATGAGCAGTTCTTC; CDR3: CASTPRGGYDEQFF
V: TRBV5-6; length: 14; D: -; size: -; J: TRBJ1-6; DNA: TGTGCCAGCAGCCCGGTACAGGTTAATTCACCCCTCCACTTT; CDR3: CASSPVQVNSPLHF
V: TRBV4-1; length: 14; D: TRBD2; size: -; J: TRBJ2-3; DNA: TGCGCCAGCAGCCAACTAGCGGGGGGGCAAACGCAGTATTTT; CDR3: CASSQLAGGQTQYF
V: TRBV25-1; length: 15; D: TRBD1; size: -; J: TRBJ1-5; DNA: TGTGCCAGCAGTGAACCCGGACAGGGAGGTCAGCCCCAGCATTTT; CDR3: CASSEPGQGGQPQHF
V: TRBV9; length: 15; D: -; size: -; J: TRBJ2-5; DNA: TGTGCCAGCAGCGTAGAGTCGAGCGGCCAAGAGACCCAGTACTTC; CDR3: CASSVESSGQETQYF
V: TRBV9; length: 15; D: -; size: -; J: TRBJ2-5; DNA: TGTGCCAGCAGCGCCCTGGGGGGGCCCCAAGAGACCCAGTACTTC; CDR3: CASSALGGPQETQYF
V: TRBV6-1; length: 16; D: TRBD2; size: -; J: TRBJ2-5; DNA: TGTGCCAGCAGTGAAGCAGGGGCGGGGGTTGGAGAGACCCAGTACTTC; CDR3: CASSEAGAGVGETQYF
V: TRBV2; length: 15; D: TRBD2; size: -; J: TRBJ2-1; DNA: TGTGCCAGCAGACTTAGCGGGGGGTCCTACAATGAGCAGTTCTTC; CDR3: CASRLSGGSYNEQFF
V: TRBV4-3; length: 15; D: TRBD1; size: -; J: TRBJ1-5; DNA: TGCGCCAGCAGCCAAGATGACAGGGCTGGACAGCCCCAGCATTTT; CDR3: CASSQDDRAGQPQHF
V: TRBV30; length: 13; D: -; size: once; J: TRBJ1-2; DNA: TGTGCCTGGACGCTACAGACTAACTATGGCTACACCTTC; CDR3: CAWTLQTNYGYTF
V: TRBV30; length: 13; D: -; size: -; J: TRBJ1-4; DNA: TGTGCCTGGAGTGTAGCGGGAGATGAAAAACTGTTTTTT; CDR3: CAWSVAGDEKLFF
V: TRBV18; length: 16; D: TRBD1; size: -; J: TRBJ1-1; DNA: TGTGCCAGCTCACCGGGGACAGGGGGAGGCGGTACTGAAGCTTTCTTT; CDR3: CASSPGTGGGGTEAFF
V: TRBV27; length: 13; D: -; size: -; J: TRBJ1-1; DNA: TGTGCCAGCAGGAGGCAAGACTCTCCTGAAGCTTTCTTT; CDR3: CASRRQDSPEAFF
V: TRBV5-8; length: 16; D: TRBD2; size: -; J: TRBJ2-3; DNA: TGTGCCAGCAGCTTGGGCGGGGGGGTCGGCACAGATACGCAGTATTTT; CDR3: CASSLGGGVGTDTQYF
V: TRBV11-2; length: 14; D: -; size: -; J: TRBJ1-4; DNA: TGTGCCAGCAGCTTTGGGCAGGGTTTTGAAAAACTGTTTTTT; CDR3: CASSFGQGFEKLFF
V: TRBV25-1; length: 13; D: -; size: few; J: TRBJ2-5; DNA: TGTGCCAGCAGTGAACCCTTCCGAGAGACCCAGTACTTC; CDR3: CASSEPFRETQYF
V: TRBV19; length: 15; D: -; size: -; J: TRBJ2-7; DNA: TGTGCCAGTAGTATAGGGCGGAGGGCCTCCTACGAGCAGTACTTC; CDR3: CASSIGRRASYEQYF
V: TRBV7-2; length: 13; D: -; size: -; J: TRBJ1-5; DNA: TGTGCCAGCACCCTCACAGGGTGGCAGCCCCAGCATTTT; CDR3: CASTLTGWQPQHF
V: TRBV23-1; length: 16; D: TRBD1; size: once; J: TRBJ1-4; DNA: TGCGCCAGCAGTCAATATCGGGACAGTCAGTATGAAAAACTGTTTTTT; CDR3: CASSQYRDSQYEKLFF
V: TRBV19; length: 15; D: -; size: -; J: TRBJ1-4; DNA: TGTGCCAGTAGTATCGCAGGGGCAACTAATGAAAAACTGTTTTTT; CDR3: CASSIAGATNEKLFF
V: TRBV6-6; length: 15; D: TRBD1; size: -; J: TRBJ1-6; DNA: TGTGCCAGCAAACCTACAGGGGGCTATAATTCACCCCTCCACTTT; CDR3: CASKPTGGYNSPLHF
V: TRBV4-3; length: 16; D: TRBD1; size: -; J: TRBJ2-2; DNA: TGCGCCAGCAGCCCAACCAGGGGGCGCGGCACCGGGGAGCTGTTTTTT; CDR3: CASSPTRGRGTGELFF
V: TRBV19; length: 14; D: TRBD1; size: -; J: TRBJ1-2; DNA: TGTGCCAGTAGTATGGACAGGGGGCGGGAAGGCTACACCTTC; CDR3: CASSMDRGREGYTF
V: TRBV28; length: 16; D: TRBD2; size: -; J: TRBJ2-3; DNA: TGTGCCAGCAGTTCCCTCGGCGGGGGAGCGGCAGATACGCAGTATTTT; CDR3: CASSSLGGGAADTQYF
V: TRBV29-1; length: 13; D: -; size: -; J: TRBJ2-2; DNA: TGCAGCGTTGCCCCCCGGGTTGGCGGGGAGCTGTTTTTT; CDR3: CSVAPRVGGELFF
V: TRBV7-2; length: 15; D: TRBD1; size: -; J: TRBJ1-6; DNA: TGTGCCAGCAGCTTGGACAGGGGTTATAATTCACCCCTCCACTTT; CDR3: CASSLDRGYNSPLHF
V: TRBV9; length: 14; D: -; size: -; J: TRBJ2-1; DNA: TGTGCCAGCAGCGTAGAACTAGCTGGCAATGAGCAGTTCTTC; CDR3: CASSVELAGNEQFF
V: TRBV6-5; length: 12; D: TRBD1; size: -; J: TRBJ2-7; DNA: TGTGCAGCCGGGCGTCGGGGACAGGGGCAGTACTTC; CDR3: CAAGRRGQGQYF
V: TRBV5-4; length: 13; D: -; size: -; J: TRBJ1-2; DNA: TGTGCCAGCACACCGGGGTCTTACTATGGCTACACCTTC; CDR3: CASTPGSYYGYTF
V: TRBV5-6; length: 12; D: -; size: few; J: TRBJ2-3; DNA: TGTGCCAGCAATGTAGGGGGAGATACGCAGTATTTT; CDR3: CASNVGGDTQYF
V: TRBV29-1; length: 14; D: -; size: -; J: TRBJ1-3; DNA: TGCAGCGTTGAAGATCCCGGGGCTGGAAACACCATATATTTT; CDR3: CSVEDPGAGNTIYF
V: TRBV7-3; length: 15; D: TRBD1; size: -; J: TRBJ2-2; DNA: TGTGCCAGCAGCCAGACAGGGGGCGGCACCGGGGAGCTGTTTTTT; CDR3: CASSQTGGGTGELFF
V: TRBV27; length: 14; D: -; size: -; J: TRBJ1-1; DNA: TGTGCCAGCAGTTTTCTAGGCAGGGACACTGAAGCTTTCTTT; CDR3: CASSFLGRDTEAFF
V: TRBV19; length: 14; D: TRBD1; size: -; J: TRBJ2-7; DNA: TGTGCCAGTAGTATGTGGGGACAGAGCTACGAGCAGTACTTC; CDR3: CASSMWGQSYEQYF
V: TRBV7-9; length: 16; D: -; size: -; J: TRBJ2-3; DNA: TGTGCCAGCAGCTTATGGGCTAGCAGAGGCTCAGATACGCAGTATTTT; CDR3: CASSLWASRGSDTQYF
V: TRBV7-7; length: 14; D: TRBD1; size: -; J: TRBJ2-2; DNA: TGTGCTAGCAGCTCCGACAGGGGAAGGGGGGAGCTGTTTTTT; CDR3: CASSSDRGRGELFF
V: TRBV7-9; length: 14; D: -; size: -; J: TRBJ1-1; DNA: TGTGCCAGCAGCGTGGGGCACCAGAACACTGAAGCTTTCTTT; CDR3: CASSVGHQNTEAFF
V: TRBV2; length: 12; D: -; size: -; J: TRBJ1-2; DNA: TGTGCCTCCTGGGGGGGAGACTATGGCTACACCTTC; CDR3: CASWGGDYGYTF
V: TRBV5-4; length: 19; D: TRBD1; size: -; J: TRBJ2-6; DNA: TGTGCCAGCAGCTTGGGCGGTGCAGGGGGCTCGTCTGGGGCCAACGTCCTGACTTTC; CDR3: CASSLGGAGGSSGANVLTF